Below, 21 T cell receptor beta chains from the same sample are listed, as sequenced in a study of CD8 T cells in ankylosing spondylitis (dated by TCRdb to about 2017). Receptor libraries were prepared by 5' RACE. The listed sequencing device is Illumina HiSeq 2500. In-frame beta chains were kept once TCRdb had trimmed the public reads at Q25 with fastp and called clones with MiXCR. Identical CDR3 proteins give one entry, which carries the most common genes and DNA. Here the sample has around 450,000 distinct CDR3 sequences; roughly a quarter occur a single time. The ten largest clonotypes hold roughly 0.9% of the sample. Antigen specificity for these receptors is unknown. Overall study results and their limits: Blood from ankylosing spondylitis patients appeared to be characterized by a TCR beta motif composed of eight highly homologous amino acid variants.

Sequences were obtained from blood, either unsorted or a sorted T cell fraction (not recorded which). Receptor source: a male donor with ankylosing spondylitis.

This clonotype has a handful of counts. The chain links TRBV7-8 to TRBJ2-7; TRBD1 aligns across 7 bases. After removal of 3 bases from V and 3 bases from J, the junction contained 2 bases not matched to a gene. The germline gives CDR1 SGHVS, CDR2 FQNEAQ. This CDR3 region has 13 residues. CDR3 bases: TGTGCCAGCAGCTTGGACAGGTACTACGAGCAGTACGTC. It encodes CASSLDRYYEQYV.

The table lists this clonotype with a few counts. V usage is TRBV7-9 and J usage is TRBJ2-2; the match to TRBD2 covers 9 bases. The V segment lost 5 bases and the J segment 3 bases; nucleotides outside the gene matches: 4. Germline V lookup: CDR1 SEHNR, CDR2 FQNEAQ (reference sequence). The CDR3 has 15 amino acids. The CDR3 region is CASSTRLADTGELFF. The CDR3 DNA reads as TGTGCCAGCAGCACCAGACTAGCGGACACCGGGGAGCTGTTTTTT.

This clonotype appeared a few times. The chain is built from TRBV3-1 and TRBJ2-3; 10 bases line up with TRBD2. The germline V gene encodes CDR1 LGHDT and CDR2 YNNKEL (reference sequence). V lost 0 bases, J lost 5 bases, and 8 bases stayed unmatched. This CDR3 spans 17 amino acids. Here the CDR3 DNA reads TGTGCCAGCAGCCAAGACCAGCGGGAGGGCCTAAAAGATACGCAGTATTTT. It encodes CASSQDQREGLKDTQYF.

The chain uses TRBV15 and TRBJ2-1; 11 bases map to TRBD2. CDR3 length: 17 residues. Germline V gene data show CDR1 as LNHNV and CDR2 as YYDKDF (reference sequence). The J segment lost 4 bases and the V segment lost 4 bases, leaving 9 bases of the junction unmatched. The CDR3 DNA reads TGTGCCACCAGCATACCGGGACTAGCGGAGATTTACAATGAGCAGTTCTTC. Residues: CATSIPGLAEIYNEQFF.

This clonotype occurred a few times. The chain recombines TRBV10-3 with TRBJ2-1; tentatively, D is TRBD1 (5 bases). V gave up 7 bases and J gave up 3 bases, with 13 bases separating them. This CDR3 contains 14 residues. Germline-derived CDR1 and CDR2 are ENHRY and SYGVKD. The CDR3 coding sequence is TGTGCCATCACCCAGAGCCAGGGCTACAATGAGCAGTTCTTC. This encodes CAITQSQGYNEQFF.

The chain recombines TRBV29-1 with TRBJ1-4; D not resolved. V was shortened by 7 bases and J by 1 base, with 13 bases between the two germline ends. Germline loops: CDR1 SQVTM, CDR2 ANQGSEA. This CDR3 contains 14 residues. CDR3 residues: CSGKPDGTNEKLFF. In DNA form, the CDR3 reads TGCAGCGGTAAACCAGACGGAACTAATGAAAAACTGTTTTTT.

This clonotype was seen a few times. The chain couples TRBV7-2 to TRBJ1-2, with D possibly TRBD1 on 5 matching bases. The CDR3 is 14 amino acids. CDR1 and CDR2 from the germline V gene are SGHTA and FQGNSA. V was trimmed by 1 base and J by 8 bases, leaving 14 bases between them. This chain's CDR3 is CASSLEDWDSGYTF. The CDR3 bases are TGTGCCAGCAGCTTAGAGGATTGGGACTCCGGCTACACCTTC.

The rearrangement links TRBV2 to TRBJ2-1, with TRBD2 matching over 10 bases. The CDR3 spans 15 residues. J lost 10 bases, V lost 6 bases, and 12 bases had no gene match. The V gene's germline CDR1 is SNHLY and CDR2 FYNNEI. The CDR3 protein is CASRISSGSPGEQFF. The CDR3 DNA reads as TGTGCCAGCAGGATCTCTAGCGGGAGCCCCGGCGAGCAGTTCTTC.

The chain has TRBV5-1 and TRBJ2-4; 11 positions agree with TRBD1. V lost 0 bases and J lost 10; bases outside the gene matches: 6. Germline-derived CDR1 and CDR2 are SGHRS and YFSETQ. The CDR3 extends over 15 amino acids. The CDR3: CASSLAMGQGGIQYF. CDR3 nucleotides: TGCGCCAGCAGCTTGGCCATGGGACAGGGGGGTATTCAGTACTTC.

The table lists this clonotype with a few counts. The V gene is TRBV7-2, the J gene TRBJ2-5; D may be TRBD1 (5 bases). The CDR3 is 14 amino acids. The ends were cut back, 5 bases at V and 7 bases at J, with 17 bases in the middle. CDR1 and CDR2 from the germline V gene are SGHTA and FQGNSA. CDR3 loop: CASSGTRAPGTQYF. The CDR3 DNA is TGTGCCAGCAGCGGAACCAGGGCCCCGGGGACCCAGTACTTC.

This clonotype was found a few times. The chain joins TRBV3-1 to TRBJ1-6; no definite D call. Germline V gene data show CDR1 as LGHDT and CDR2 as YNNKEL (reference sequence). There are 15 residues in the CDR3. V gave up 5 bases and J gave up 4 bases, with 12 bases separating them. CDR3 sequence: CASSFEGEYNSPLHF. CDR3 in DNA: TGTGCCAGCAGCTTCGAGGGAGAATATAATTCACCCCTCCACTTT.

This clonotype was seen at least ten times. The V gene is TRBV7-9, the J gene TRBJ2-1, with D perhaps TRBD1 (6 bases). The CDR3 runs to 15 residues. The germline CDR1 and CDR2 sequences are SEHNR and FQNEAQ (reference sequence). Trimming pared 1 base from V and 1 base from J, leaving 8 bases between. CDR3 sequence (DNA): TGTGCCAGCAGCTTAGGACAGGTTTCCTACAATGAGCAGTTCTTC. Encoded protein: CASSLGQVSYNEQFF.

This chain links TRBV7-9 with TRBJ2-1; TRBD2 agrees at 11 bases. The CDR3 runs to 15 residues. Germline V gives CDR1 SEHNR, CDR2 FQNEAQ (reference sequence). V was clipped by 6 bases and J by 8 bases; unmatched bases: 9. CDR3 in DNA: TGTGCCAGCAGTCGTCTCGGGACTAGCGGCGATGAGCAGTTCTTC. The encoded protein is CASSRLGTSGDEQFF.

Many counts were recorded for this clonotype. The V and J genes are TRBV7-9 and TRBJ1-6; TRBD1 matches at 8 bases. V was pared by 4 bases and J by 7 bases, with 3 bases of the junction left unmatched. The germline gives CDR1 SEHNR, CDR2 FQNEAQ (reference sequence). CDR3 length: 14 residues. In DNA form, the CDR3 reads TGTGCCAGCAGCTCAGACAGGGGAAATTCACCCCTCCACTTT. Protein product: CASSSDRGNSPLHF.

The chain couples TRBV10-2 to TRBJ2-2; TRBD2 might be the D (5 bases). The CDR3 covers 13 residues. Germline loops: CDR1 WSHSY, CDR2 SAAADI. The V gene lost 8 bases and the J gene lost 5 bases, with 12 bases spanning the gap. CDR3 coding DNA: TGCGCCAGCCACCCCAGCGGAACCGGGGAGCTGTTTTTT. Amino acid sequence: CASHPSGTGELFF.

The chain carries TRBV6-5 and TRBJ2-7, with 9 bases that match TRBD2. CDR1 is MNHEY and CDR2 is SVGAGI in the germline V gene. This CDR3 comprises 15 residues. Unmatched junction bases numbered 4, after V lost 0 bases and J lost 4 bases. The CDR3 region is CASSYSSGSGYEQYF. DNA for the CDR3: TGTGCCAGCAGTTACTCTAGCGGGAGCGGGTACGAGCAGTACTTC.

This clonotype was observed many times. This chain joins TRBV5-1 and TRBJ1-2, with 11 bases identical to TRBD1. The CDR3 sequence is 15 residues long. Germline CDR1 and CDR2: SGHRS and YFSETQ. The ends lost 4 bases at V and 4 bases at J; junction bases unmatched: 6. The CDR3 loop is CASSLRTGGTYGYTF. The CDR3 nucleotides are TGCGCCAGCAGCCTGAGGACAGGGGGCACCTATGGCTACACCTTC.

This clonotype was observed a few times. V gene TRBV4-1 combines with J gene TRBJ2-1, with TRBD2 as a possible D gene (5 bases). The germline V gene encodes CDR1 MGHRA and CDR2 YSYEKL. The CDR3 has 16 residues. Trimming removed 1 base from V and 4 bases from J, with 14 bases in between. CDR3 region: CASSQAATTYYNEQFF. The CDR3 DNA reads as TGCGCCAGCAGCCAAGCCGCGACTACATATTACAATGAGCAGTTCTTC.

This chain connects TRBV12-3 or TRBV12-4 to TRBJ1-4; tentative D call: TRBD1 (6 bases). V was trimmed by 6 bases and J by 11 bases, leaving 19 bases between them. The CDR3 contains 14 residues. CDR3 DNA: TGTGCCAGCAGGCTACAGGGATATGGTGGGAAACTGTTTTTT. Translated: CASRLQGYGGKLFF.

This clonotype was observed a handful of times. V is TRBV5-1 and J is TRBJ1-2, with D perhaps TRBD1 (5 bases). Trimming shortened V by 7 bases and J by 6 bases, and 22 bases separated the two germline ends. The length of the CDR3 is 15 residues. Germline CDR1 reads SGHRS; CDR2 reads YFSETQ. Here the CDR3 DNA reads TGCGCCAGCTTCCCAGGGCTAGGTCCTGCGGATGGCTACACCTTC. Amino acid sequence: CASFPGLGPADGYTF. Drawing the rest from reference TRBV5-1 and TRBJ1-2, the complete variable domain is KAGVTQTPRYLIKTRGQQVTLSCSPISGHRSVSWYQQTPGQGLQFLFEYFSETQRNKGNFPGRFSGRQFSNSRSEMNVSTLELGDSALYLCASFPGLGPADGYTFGSGTRLTVV.

There are many counts of this clonotype. The chain carries TRBV29-1 and TRBJ2-7; the match to TRBD1 covers 9 bases. CDR3 length: 13 amino acids. The germline V gene has CDR1 SQVTM and CDR2 ANQGSEA. V was pared by 5 bases and J by 6 bases, with 8 bases of the junction left unmatched. Here the CDR3 reads CSVSGQGAGEQYV. CDR3 coding DNA: TGCAGCGTTTCGGGACAGGGAGCCGGCGAGCAGTACGTC.